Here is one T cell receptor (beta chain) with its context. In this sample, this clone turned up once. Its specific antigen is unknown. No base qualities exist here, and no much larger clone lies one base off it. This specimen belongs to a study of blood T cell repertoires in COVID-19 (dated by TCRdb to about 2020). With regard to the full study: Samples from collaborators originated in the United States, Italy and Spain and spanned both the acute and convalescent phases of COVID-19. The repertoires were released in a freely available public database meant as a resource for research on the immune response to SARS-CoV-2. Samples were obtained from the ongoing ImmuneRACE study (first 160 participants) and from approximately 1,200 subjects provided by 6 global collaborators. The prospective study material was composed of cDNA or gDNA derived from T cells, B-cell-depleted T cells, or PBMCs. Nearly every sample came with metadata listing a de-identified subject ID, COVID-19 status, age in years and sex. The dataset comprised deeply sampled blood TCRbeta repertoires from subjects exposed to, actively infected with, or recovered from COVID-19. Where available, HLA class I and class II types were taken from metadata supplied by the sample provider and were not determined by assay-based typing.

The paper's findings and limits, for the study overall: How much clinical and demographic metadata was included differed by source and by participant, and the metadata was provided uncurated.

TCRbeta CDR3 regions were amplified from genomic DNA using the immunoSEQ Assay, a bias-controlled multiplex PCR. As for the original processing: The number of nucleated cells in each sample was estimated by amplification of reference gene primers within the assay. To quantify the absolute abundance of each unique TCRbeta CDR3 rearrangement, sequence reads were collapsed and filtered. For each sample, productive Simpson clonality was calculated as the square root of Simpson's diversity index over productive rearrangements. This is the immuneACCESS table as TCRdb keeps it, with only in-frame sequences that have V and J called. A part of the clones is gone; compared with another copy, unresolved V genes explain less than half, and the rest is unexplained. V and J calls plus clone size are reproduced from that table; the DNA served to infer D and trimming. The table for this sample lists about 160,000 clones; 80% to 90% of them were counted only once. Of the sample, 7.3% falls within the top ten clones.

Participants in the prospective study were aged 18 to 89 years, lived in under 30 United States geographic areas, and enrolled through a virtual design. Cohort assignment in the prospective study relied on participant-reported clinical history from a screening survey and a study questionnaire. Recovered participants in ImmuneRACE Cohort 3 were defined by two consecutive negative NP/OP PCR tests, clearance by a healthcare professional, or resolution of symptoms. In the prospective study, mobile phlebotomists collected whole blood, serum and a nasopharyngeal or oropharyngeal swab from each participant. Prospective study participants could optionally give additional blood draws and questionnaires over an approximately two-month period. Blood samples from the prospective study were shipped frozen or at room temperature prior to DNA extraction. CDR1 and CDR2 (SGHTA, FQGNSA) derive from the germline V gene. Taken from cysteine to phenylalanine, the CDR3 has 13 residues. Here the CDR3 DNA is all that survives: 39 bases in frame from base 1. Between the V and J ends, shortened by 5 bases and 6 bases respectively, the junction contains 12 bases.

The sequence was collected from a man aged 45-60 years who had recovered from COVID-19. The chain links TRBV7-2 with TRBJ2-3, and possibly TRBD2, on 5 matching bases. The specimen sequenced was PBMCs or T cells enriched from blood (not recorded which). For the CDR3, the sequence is CASSTRLLDTQYF. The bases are TGTGCCAGCAGCACTAGACTGTTGGATACGCAGTATTTT.